Below, 30 T cell receptor beta chains from the same sample are listed, as sequenced in a study of T cell responses to AZD1222 COVID-19 vaccine. Generated by immunoSEQ multiplex PCR, the TCRdb table keeps only in-frame clones and is missing some. The table records approximately 90,000 clones, 85% to 95% of them present only once. The sequencing used peripheral blood, collected on day 0 of AZD1222 vaccination. The receptors were gathered from an adult in good health.

This clone was seen more than once but under ten times. The J gene is TRBJ2-5, the V gene TRBV30, with D hard to call. The CDR3 covers 14 residues. Deletions cut 2 bases from V and 2 bases from J, with 12 bases between. Germline loops: CDR1 GTSNPN, CDR2 SVGIG (reference sequence). The CDR3 spells CAWSTGVGQETQYF. CDR3 nucleotide sequence: TGTGCCTGGAGTACTGGGGTTGGGCAAGAGACCCAGTACTTC.

The chain has TRBV6-5 and TRBJ1-5; maybe TRBD1 (5 bases). CDR3 size: 14 residues. CDR1 is MNHEY and CDR2 is SVGAGI in the germline V gene. Trimming pared 2 bases from V and 4 bases from J, leaving 9 bases between. The CDR3 loop reads CASSYLGGNQPQHF. CDR3 nucleotides: TGTGCCAGCAGTTACCTCGGGGGGAATCAGCCCCAGCATTTT.

This clone was recorded only once. The gene calls are TRBV19 and TRBJ2-7, with 7 nucleotides matching TRBD2. Germline V CDR1 and CDR2: LNHDA, SQIVND (reference sequence). The trim removed 4 bases at V and 4 bases at J, leaving 10 bases unmatched. CDR3 length equals 15 residues. Here the CDR3 DNA reads TGTGCCAGTAGTACCGTGACTAGCCGAGATTACGAGCAGTACTTC. It translates to CASSTVTSRDYEQYF. The full variable domain, completed using reference TRBV19 and TRBJ2-7, is DGGITQSPKYLFRKEGQNVTLSCEQNLNHDAMYWYRQDPGQGLRLIYYSQIVNDFQKGDIAEGYSVSREKKESFPLTVTSAQKNPTAFYLCASSTVTSRDYEQYFGPGTRLTVT.

V is TRBV2 and J is TRBJ2-5, with TRBD2 matching over 13 bases. V gave up 5 bases and J gave up 0 bases; unmatched junction bases: 9. The CDR3 runs 18 residues. CDR1 is SNHLY, CDR2 FYNNEI, per germline. CDR3 DNA: TGTGCCAGCAGTCGATGGACTAGCGGGGGACCGTACCAAGAGACCCAGTACTTC. This codes for CASSRWTSGGPYQETQYF.

This rearrangement joins TRBV4-2 to TRBJ1-1; D perhaps matches TRBD1 (5 bases). The CDR3 has 15 amino acids. Germline assignment: CDR1 LGHNA and CDR2 YNFKEQ. V was trimmed by 0 bases and J by 1 base, leaving 9 bases between them. The CDR3 coding sequence is TGTGCCAGCAGCCAAGATTCTGGGGGGAACACTGAAGCTTTCTTT. Its protein is CASSQDSGGNTEAFF.

DNA of the CDR3: TGTGCCAGCAGCCAACAGGGCGAGACCCAGTACTTC. It encodes CASSQQGETQYF. V is TRBV3-1 (or the pseudogene TRBV3-2) and J is TRBJ2-5; a possible D gene is TRBD1 (5 bases). V was clipped by 2 bases and J by 5 bases, with 6 bases between them. The CDR3 runs 12 residues. Germline CDR1 LGHDT, CDR2 YNNKEL (reference sequence).

The chain joins TRBV18 to TRBJ2-7; D assignment may be TRBD1 or TRBD2 (5 bases each). The V gene's germline CDR1 is KGHSH and CDR2 LQKENI. V was trimmed by 4 bases and J by 2 bases, leaving 9 bases between them. The length of the CDR3 is 13 residues. CDR3 nucleotide sequence: TGTGCCAGCTCACAGGGACCGGCCTACGAGCAGTACTTC. Translated, it gives CASSQGPAYEQYF.

The chain couples TRBV19 to TRBJ2-7; D is uncertain. Per germline, CDR1 LNHDA and CDR2 SQIVND (reference sequence). Trimming took off 9 bases at V and 5 bases at J, with 23 bases between the two ends. CDR3 size: 15 residues. This CDR3 is CASARSWTGLNEQYF. The CDR3 DNA is TGTGCCAGCGCAAGGTCTTGGACGGGTCTGAACGAGCAGTACTTC.

To note about this clone: The CDR3 ends on some other residue instead of the conserved phenylalanine or tryptophan, so this is likely a read error. No DNA is shown, since the ends of the CDR3 on it are uncertain; the CDR3 is the one TCRdb lists. The chain links TRBV28 to TRBJ1-2; the table's D call, TRBD1, has no DNA check behind it. The CDR3 is 14 residues long, ends included. Germline assignment: CDR1 MDHEN and CDR2 SYDVKM. The CDR3: CASSFLTQGSPEDL.

V gene TRBV19 combines with J gene TRBJ2-1; D not resolved. The germline V and J ends were trimmed by 4 bases and 6 bases, with 13 bases remaining between them. Germline CDR1 is LNHDA and CDR2 is SQIVND (reference sequence). The CDR3 consists of 14 residues. This CDR3 is CASSNQIAGNEQFF. Written as DNA, the CDR3 is TGTGCCAGTAGTAACCAGATCGCCGGCAATGAGCAGTTCTTC. Full variable domain (rest looked up from reference TRBV19 and TRBJ2-1): DGGITQSPKYLFRKEGQNVTLSCEQNLNHDAMYWYRQDPGQGLRLIYYSQIVNDFQKGDIAEGYSVSREKKESFPLTVTSAQKNPTAFYLCASSNQIAGNEQFFGPGTRLTVL.

This chain joins TRBV5-8 and TRBJ2-1; tentatively, D is TRBD2 (6 bases). Trimming left V 5 bases short and J 10 bases short, with 13 bases between. The germline V gene has CDR1 SGHTS and CDR2 YDEGEE. This CDR3 has 12 amino acids. CDR3 bases: TGTGCCAGCAGAGGAGGGTTATACGAGCAGTTCTTC. Translated: CASRGGLYEQFF.

The gene calls are TRBV2 and TRBJ1-1, with D uncertain. V lost 7 bases to trimming and J lost 2 bases, with 11 bases between them. Germline V gives CDR1 SNHLY, CDR2 FYNNEI. The CDR3 sequence is 13 residues long. This CDR3 is CASTTKGNTEAFF. CDR3 DNA sequence: TGTGCCAGCACGACTAAGGGCAACACTGAAGCTTTCTTT.

The chain combines TRBV6-6 with TRBJ2-7; 8 nucleotides align to TRBD2. Germline CDR1 is MNHNY and CDR2 is SVGAGI (reference sequence). The J segment lost 6 bases and the V segment lost 5 bases, leaving 12 bases of the junction unmatched. The CDR3 contains 15 residues. The CDR3 region is CASSVVGGATGEQYF. CDR3 nucleotides: TGTGCCAGCAGTGTAGTCGGGGGGGCTACGGGCGAGCAGTACTTC.

This chain joins TRBV6-5 and TRBJ2-7; TRBD1 or TRBD2 may be the D gene (5 bases each). The ends were cut back, 4 bases at V and 3 bases at J, with 13 bases in the middle. The V gene's germline CDR1 is MNHEY and CDR2 SVGAGI. The CDR3 consists of 14 residues. Written as DNA, the CDR3 is TGTGCCAGCAGTTCCCGCCGAGGGGACTACGAGCAGTACTTC. Its protein is CASSSRRGDYEQYF.

The chain joins TRBV19 to TRBJ2-7; 10 bases align to TRBD2. The CDR3 has 15 residues. CDR1 and CDR2 (germline): LNHDA, SQIVND (reference sequence). The V segment lost 1 base and the J segment 6 bases; nucleotides outside the gene matches: 6. Here the CDR3 reads CASSIGLAGAVEQYF. CDR3 coding DNA: TGTGCCAGTAGTATAGGGCTAGCGGGAGCCGTCGAGCAGTACTTC.

This chain joins TRBV19 and TRBJ2-3, with a weak D call TRBD1 (6 bases). The CDR3 sequence is 15 residues long. Germline values: CDR1 LNHDA, CDR2 SQIVND (reference sequence). V was cut by 0 bases and J by 4 bases, with 11 bases left in between. CDR3 bases: TGTGCCAGTAGTATAGAGACAGGTTCAGCAGATACGCAGTATTTT. Its translation: CASSIETGSADTQYF.

The CDR3 DNA sequence: TGTGCCAGCTCACCACTTCGGGGCTACGAGCAGTACTTC. Translating it yields CASSPLRGYEQYF. The J gene is TRBJ2-7, the V gene TRBV18; D might be TRBD2 (5 bases). The V end was cut by 1 base, the J end by 3 bases, with 7 bases between. The CDR3 length is 13 residues. The germline CDR1 and CDR2 sequences are KGHSH and LQKENI.

This sequence joins TRBV5-4 and TRBJ1-5, with 7 bases matching TRBD1. From germline, CDR1 is SGHNT and CDR2 YYREEE (reference sequence). The CDR3 covers 14 residues. V lost 5 bases and J lost 3; bases outside the gene matches: 5. Written as DNA, the CDR3 is TGTGCCAGCAGTACCAGGGGGACCAATCAGCCCCAGCATTTT. Translated, it gives CASSTRGTNQPQHF. Filled out from reference TRBV5-4 and TRBJ1-5, the complete variable domain reads ETGVTQSPTHLIKTRGQQVTLRCSSQSGHNTVSWYQQALGQGPQFIFQYYREEENGRGNFPPRFSGLQFPNYSSELNVNALELDDSALYLCASSTRGTNQPQHFGDGTRLSIL.

The genes are TRBV19 and TRBJ2-1, with D hard to call. The V gene's germline CDR1 is LNHDA and CDR2 SQIVND (reference sequence). With 0 bases removed from V and 8 bases from J, the gap between germline ends came to 14 bases. This CDR3 comprises 15 residues. The CDR3 protein is CASSIERVSLHEQFF. In DNA form, the CDR3 reads TGTGCCAGTAGTATAGAACGGGTATCCCTGCATGAGCAGTTCTTC.

V and J are TRBV7-3 and TRBJ1-6, with TRBD1 as a possible D gene (6 bases). CDR1 and CDR2 from the germline V gene are SGHTA and FQGTGA. V shed 5 bases and J shed 7 bases, with 15 bases lying between them. The CDR3 totals 15 residues. In DNA form, the CDR3 reads TGTGCCAGCAGCAGGGACCGAGGGACAAATTCACCCCTCCACTTT. It is translated as CASSRDRGTNSPLHF.

This sequence joins TRBV7-9 and TRBJ2-5, with a weak D call TRBD2 (6 bases). There are 16 residues in the CDR3. CDR1 is SEHNR and CDR2 is FQNEAQ in the germline V gene (reference sequence). Trimming shortened V by 1 base and J by 0 bases, and 12 bases separated the two germline ends. CDR3 nucleotide sequence: TGTGCCAGCAGCTTAGTGGCGGGGATGTACCAAGAGACCCAGTACTTC. As protein: CASSLVAGMYQETQYF.

V usage is TRBV4-3 and J usage is TRBJ2-5; D is uncertain. Trimming removed 5 bases at V and 5 bases at J, with 18 bases between. Germline assignment: CDR1 LGHNA and CDR2 YSLEER. The CDR3 extends over 15 amino acids. CDR3 amino acids: CASSSNWVGAETQYF. The CDR3 DNA follows: TGCGCCAGCAGCAGCAATTGGGTGGGCGCCGAGACCCAGTACTTC.

The J gene is TRBJ2-7, the V gene TRBV5-1; 7 nucleotides agree with TRBD1. Trimming took 0 bases from V and 3 from J; bases not matched to a gene: 3. Germline V lookup: CDR1 SGHRS, CDR2 YFSETQ. CDR3 length equals 14 residues. CDR3 sequence: CASSLDAGGYEQYF. CDR3 DNA sequence: TGCGCCAGCAGCTTGGATGCAGGGGGCTACGAGCAGTACTTC.

The gene calls are TRBV3-1 (or the pseudogene TRBV3-2) and TRBJ1-6; D remains ambiguous. The CDR3 totals 15 residues. V lost 1 base and J 9 bases, leaving 13 bases between the germline ends. CDR1 is LGHDT, CDR2 YNNKEL, per germline (reference sequence). Here the CDR3 reads CASSQGQTLGSPLHF. The CDR3 nucleotides are TGTGCCAGCAGCCAAGGTCAAACCCTGGGTTCACCCCTCCACTTT.

CDR3 bases: TGTGCCAGCAGTCCAAGACAGGGGCCGACCGGGGTCTATGGCTACACCTTC. Its translation: CASSPRQGPTGVYGYTF. This chain uses TRBV5-5 with TRBJ1-2; TRBD1 agrees at 8 bases. Germline CDR1 SGHKS, CDR2 YYEKEE (reference sequence). The junction had 16 bases not matched to a gene; V was cut back by 5 bases and J by 4 bases. The CDR3 length is 17 residues.

This clone was detected only once. The gene calls are TRBV11-3 and TRBJ2-2, with D unclear. Trimming pared 3 bases from V and 6 bases from J, leaving 5 bases between. Looked up from germline, CDR1 is SGHNT and CDR2 is YENEEA. There are 12 residues in the CDR3. CDR3 coding DNA: TGTGCCAGCAGCTTCCCCTCCGGGGAGCTGTTTTTT. The encoded protein is CASSFPSGELFF.

In DNA form, the CDR3 reads TGTGCTAGTGGTTTGGCTCAAGGACTAGCGGGTTCATATACGCAGTATTTT. This translates into CASGLAQGLAGSYTQYF. The rearrangement links TRBV12-5 to TRBJ2-3; TRBD2 matches 11 bases. From germline, CDR1 is LGHNT and CDR2 FRNRAP. V shed 1 base, J shed 7 bases, and the junction held 10 bases outside the gene matches. The CDR3 extends over 17 amino acids.

The chain recombines TRBV9 with TRBJ1-6, with TRBD1 as a possible D gene (5 bases). The CDR3 is 15 residues long. The V and J ends lost 0 bases and 8 bases respectively, with 12 bases between them. In germline, CDR1 is SGDLS, CDR2 YYNGEE. The CDR3 coding sequence is TGTGCCAGCAGCGTAGACTGGCGAGGGGATTCACCCCTCCACTTT. It encodes CASSVDWRGDSPLHF. Filled out from reference TRBV9 and TRBJ1-6, the complete variable domain reads DSGVTQTPKHLITATGQRVTLRCSPRSGDLSVYWYQQSLDQGLQFLIQYYNGEERAKGNILERFSAQQFPDLHSELNLSSLELGDSALYFCASSVDWRGDSPLHFGNGTRLTVT.

V and J are TRBV19 and TRBJ2-3, with 8 bases that match TRBD1. V dropped 3 bases and J dropped 4; count of bases not matched to a gene: 3. There are 14 residues in the CDR3. CDR1 and CDR2 from the germline V gene are LNHDA and SQIVND (reference sequence). In nucleotides, the CDR3 is TGTGCCAGTAGTATGGGGACAGGTGCAGATACGCAGTATTTT. Its translation: CASSMGTGADTQYF.

This clone was observed a handful of times. The chain links TRBV30 to TRBJ1-6; possibly TRBD1 for D (5 bases). Germline assignment: CDR1 GTSNPN and CDR2 SVGIG (reference sequence). The CDR3 has 18 amino acids. Trimming removed 7 bases from V and 0 bases from J, with 22 bases in between. In DNA form, the CDR3 reads TGTGCCTTTACCCCCCGATCGGGGGGAAGCTCCTATAATTCACCCCTCCACTTT. Encoded protein: CAFTPRSGGSSYNSPLHF.